A single sample is the source of the 6 T cell receptor beta chains below, sequenced in a study of shared T cell receptors in the human thymus. TCRdb keeps only in-frame clones here, not all; method: immunoSEQ multiplex PCR. The data show under 700,000 clones, 75% to 85% seen once. This sample was also put to use in a study of human thymus T cells.

The sequenced sample consisted of thymocytes. These receptors originate from a boy under three years old with a congenital heart defect.

The chain joins TRBV14 to TRBJ2-1; 10 positions match TRBD2. Germline values: CDR1 SGHDN, CDR2 FVKESK. The length of the CDR3 is 20 residues. V shed 2 bases and J 4 bases; nucleotides not matched to a gene: 17. The CDR3 spells CASSQQEKGTSVSLYNEQFF. For the CDR3, the DNA is TGTGCCAGCAGCCAACAAGAGAAAGGGACTAGCGTATCTTTGTACAATGAGCAGTTCTTC.

The rearrangement uses TRBV14 and TRBJ2-2, with TRBD1 matching over 8 bases. The trim removed 0 bases at V and 5 bases at J, leaving 8 bases unmatched. The CDR3 length is 17 residues. The germline CDR1 and CDR2 sequences are SGHDN and FVKESK. CDR3 region: CASSQEWTGSVTGELFF. The CDR3 DNA reads as TGTGCCAGCAGCCAAGAATGGACAGGGTCGGTTACCGGGGAGCTGTTTTTT.

A few counts support this clone. The V call is TRBV19, the J call TRBJ2-7, with D maybe TRBD2 (6 bases). The CDR3 runs to 14 residues. V dropped 2 bases and J dropped 5 bases, with 13 bases sitting between them. CDR1 is LNHDA and CDR2 is SQIVND in the germline V gene (reference sequence). This CDR3 is CASSIRGMMHEQYF. The DNA for the CDR3 is TGTGCCAGTAGTATACGCGGGATGATGCACGAGCAGTACTTC.

V is TRBV6-4 and J is TRBJ2-1; a possible D gene is TRBD2 (5 bases). CDR1 is MRHNA, CDR2 SNTAGT, per germline. CDR3 length equals 16 residues. The ends were cut back, 4 bases at V and 7 bases at J, with 20 bases in the middle. The CDR3 region is CASSVHGREFLNEQFF. CDR3 nucleotides: TGTGCCAGCAGTGTGCACGGAAGGGAGTTTTTGAATGAGCAGTTCTTC.

The CDR3 region is CASSHRERGTDTQYF. The CDR3 nucleotides read TGCGCCAGCAGCCACCGGGAACGGGGCACAGATACGCAGTATTTT. J is TRBJ2-3 and V is TRBV4-3; D may be TRBD2 (5 bases). The CDR3 sequence is 15 residues long. V gave up 3 bases and J gave up 1 base, with 11 bases separating them. CDR1 LGHNA and CDR2 YSLEER come from the germline V gene.

The CDR3 region is CASSLDYRGVRNGYTF. In DNA, the CDR3 is TGTGCCAGCAGCTTGGACTACAGGGGAGTCCGGAATGGCTACACCTTC. The genes are TRBV5-4 and TRBJ1-2; TRBD1 aligns across 7 bases. The germline V gene has CDR1 SGHNT and CDR2 YYREEE (reference sequence). This CDR3 comprises 16 residues. V shed 0 bases, J shed 6 bases, and the junction held 11 bases outside the gene matches.